The rows below give T cell receptor beta chains drawn from one sample of a study of long-term antiretroviral therapy in people with HIV. Data came from immunoSEQ multiplex PCR; TCRdb stores just in-frame clones and leaves some out. The sample yields tens of thousands of clones, around 84% seen once. The sample here was unsorted PBMCs, taken 3 years after starting antiretroviral therapy. The source is a man between 50 and 59 years old with HIV. Each CDR3 is given with its conserved first and last residue.

V: TRBV6-1; J: TRBJ1-3; CDR3: CASSTSPGNTIYF
V: TRBV9; J: TRBJ2-5; CDR3: CASSARTSGVQTQYF
V: TRBV7-6; J: TRBJ1-2; CDR3: CASSLATGGRDGYTF
V: TRBV7-8; J: TRBJ2-7; CDR3: CASRPTASNNYEQYF
V: TRBV28; J: TRBJ1-2; CDR3: CASSSTRQGWDGYTF
V: TRBV9; J: TRBJ1-5; CDR3: CASSVRDGARPQHF
V: TRBV30; J: TRBJ2-7; CDR3: CAWVYVTGEQYF
V: TRBV10-1; J: TRBJ2-1; CDR3: CASSLFAGYLQFF
V: TRBV27; J: TRBJ1-5; CDR3: CASSRGSNQPQHF
V: TRBV6-5; J: TRBJ2-5; CDR3: CASSYSTSGGETQYF
V: TRBV14; J: TRBJ1-2; CDR3: CASSQGGLLSYTF
V: TRBV7-9; J: TRBJ1-5; CDR3: CASSLDSGHGPQHF
V: TRBV7-3; J: TRBJ1-1; CDR3: CASSLWPANTEAFF
V: TRBV5-1; J: TRBJ2-3; CDR3: CASSPQWADTQYF
V: TRBV7-2; J: TRBJ2-5; CDR3: CASSSPRGSETQYF
V: TRBV5-4; J: TRBJ1-2; CDR3: CASSINYGYTF
V: TRBV5-1; J: TRBJ2-4; CDR3: CASSSSAGNIQYF
V: TRBV7-3; J: TRBJ1-2; CDR3: CASSKSPIGTGSYGYTF
V: TRBV18; J: TRBJ2-3; CDR3: CASSPRNTDTQYF
V: TRBV7-6; J: TRBJ1-3; CDR3: CASSFGYGSGNTIYF
V: TRBV19; J: TRBJ1-2; CDR3: CASSIASRGGYTF
V: TRBV5-1; J: TRBJ2-7; CDR3: CASSLGGLPSYEQYF
V: TRBV7-9; J: TRBJ1-2; CDR3: CASSLLGNYYGYTF
V: TRBV28; J: TRBJ2-4; CDR3: CASSPGTGFGNIQYF
V: TRBV19; J: TRBJ1-5; CDR3: CASTLGRGNQPQHF
V: TRBV5-4; J: TRBJ1-2; CDR3: CASSWTGGGDGYTF
V: TRBV15; J: TRBJ2-2; CDR3: CATSRRSPGTGELFF
V: TRBV7-9; J: TRBJ1-1; CDR3: CASSLVRLMNTEAFF
V: TRBV6-1; J: TRBJ2-7; CDR3: CASSGGSRGGPRDEQYF
V: TRBV11-1; J: TRBJ2-1; CDR3: CASRPRDRGNEQFF
V: TRBV13; J: TRBJ2-5; CDR3: CASSGDRGKTQYF
V: TRBV27; J: TRBJ2-2; CDR3: CASSLRDRVRAGELFF
V: TRBV29-1; J: TRBJ1-1; CDR3: CSASGGPNTEAFF
V: TRBV28; J: TRBJ2-1; CDR3: CASSLTRNEQFF
V: TRBV5-6; J: TRBJ2-3; CDR3: CASSLPGQSTDTQYF
V: TRBV19; J: TRBJ1-2; CDR3: CASSISGEADYTF
V: TRBV25-1; J: TRBJ1-1; CDR3: CASSEYNRGTEAFF
V: TRBV7-2; J: TRBJ1-2; CDR3: CASTPLMTGVYGYTF
V: TRBV7-2; J: TRBJ1-2; CDR3: CASSREGRANYGYTF
V: TRBV15; J: TRBJ1-2; CDR3: CATRAQGAEGYTF
V: TRBV11-3; J: TRBJ2-1; CDR3: CASSSVSVYNEQFF
V: TRBV28; J: TRBJ1-2; CDR3: CASSPSLIYGYTF
V: TRBV7-9; J: TRBJ2-3; CDR3: CASSSTTERTDTQYF
V: TRBV6-4; J: TRBJ1-2; CDR3: CASSDPPTGEDGYTF
V: TRBV11-2; J: TRBJ1-4; CDR3: CASSLEPGVTNEKLFF
V: TRBV4-1; J: TRBJ1-1; CDR3: CASSRWPRGKPANTEAFF
V: TRBV7-2; J: TRBJ1-6; CDR3: CASSLVSTGENSPLHF
V: TRBV15; J: TRBJ2-1; CDR3: CATSSPGAVSSYNEQFF
V: TRBV25-1; J: TRBJ2-1; CDR3: CASRWGGYNEQFF
V: TRBV28; J: TRBJ1-1; CDR3: CASSFSHRGEGNTEAFF